This TCR beta chain was sequenced for a study of blood T cell repertoires in COVID-19. This clone was recorded once. V shed 5 bases and J shed 10 bases, with 12 bases lying between them. The CDR3 spans 13 residues. Germline V lookup: CDR1 LNHDA, CDR2 SQIVND (reference sequence). Clones were sequenced by immunoSEQ multiplex PCR, and TCRdb holds only the in-frame ones, with some missing. The sample yields roughly 110,000 clones, roughly 90% seen once. The chain links TRBV19 to TRBJ1-6; TRBD1 might be the D (5 bases). The sequence came from a human donor with acute or convalescent COVID-19. The donor label of this sample is uncertain. The specimen sequenced was peripheral blood. The CDR3 sequence is CASSEQVPSPLHF. The CDR3, as DNA: TGTGCCAGTAGTGAACAGGTTCCGTCACCCCTCCACTTT.